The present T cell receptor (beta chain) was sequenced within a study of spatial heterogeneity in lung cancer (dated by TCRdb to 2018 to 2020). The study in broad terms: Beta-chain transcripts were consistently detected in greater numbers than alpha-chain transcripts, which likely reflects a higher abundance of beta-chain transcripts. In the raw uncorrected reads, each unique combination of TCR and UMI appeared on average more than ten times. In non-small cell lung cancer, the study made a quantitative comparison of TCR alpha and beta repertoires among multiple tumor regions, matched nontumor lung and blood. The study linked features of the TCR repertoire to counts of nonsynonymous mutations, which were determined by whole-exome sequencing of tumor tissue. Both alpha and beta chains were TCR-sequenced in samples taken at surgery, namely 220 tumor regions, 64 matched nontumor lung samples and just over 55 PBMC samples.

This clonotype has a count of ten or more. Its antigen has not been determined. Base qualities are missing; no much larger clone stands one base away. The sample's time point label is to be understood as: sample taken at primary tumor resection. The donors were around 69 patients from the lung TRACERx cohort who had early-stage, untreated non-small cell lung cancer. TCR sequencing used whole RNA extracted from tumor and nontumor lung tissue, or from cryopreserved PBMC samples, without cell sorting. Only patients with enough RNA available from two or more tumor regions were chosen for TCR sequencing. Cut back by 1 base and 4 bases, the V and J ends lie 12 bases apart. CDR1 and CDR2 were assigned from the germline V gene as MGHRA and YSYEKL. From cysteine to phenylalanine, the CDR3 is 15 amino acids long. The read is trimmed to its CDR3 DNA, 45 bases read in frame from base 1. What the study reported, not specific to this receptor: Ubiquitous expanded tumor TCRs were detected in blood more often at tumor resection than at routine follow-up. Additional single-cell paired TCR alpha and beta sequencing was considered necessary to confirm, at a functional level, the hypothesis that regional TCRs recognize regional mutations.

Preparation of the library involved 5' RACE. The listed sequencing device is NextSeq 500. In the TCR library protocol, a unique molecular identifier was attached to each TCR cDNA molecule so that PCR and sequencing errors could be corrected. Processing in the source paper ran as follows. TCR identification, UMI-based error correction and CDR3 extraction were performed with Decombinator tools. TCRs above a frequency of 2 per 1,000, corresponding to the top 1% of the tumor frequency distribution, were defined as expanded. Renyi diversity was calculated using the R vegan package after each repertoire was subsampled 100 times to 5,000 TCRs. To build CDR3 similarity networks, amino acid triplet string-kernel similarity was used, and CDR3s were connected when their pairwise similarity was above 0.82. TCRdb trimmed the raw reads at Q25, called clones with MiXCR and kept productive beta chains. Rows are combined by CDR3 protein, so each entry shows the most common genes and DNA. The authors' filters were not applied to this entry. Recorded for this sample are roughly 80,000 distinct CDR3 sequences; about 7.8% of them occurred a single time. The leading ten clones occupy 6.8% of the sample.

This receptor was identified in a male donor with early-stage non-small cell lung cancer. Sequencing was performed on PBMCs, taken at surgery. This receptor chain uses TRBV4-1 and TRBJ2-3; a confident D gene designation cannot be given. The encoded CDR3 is CASSQGVTPPDTQYF. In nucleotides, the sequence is TGCGCCAGCAGCCAAGGGGTTACACCGCCAGATACGCAGTATTTT.